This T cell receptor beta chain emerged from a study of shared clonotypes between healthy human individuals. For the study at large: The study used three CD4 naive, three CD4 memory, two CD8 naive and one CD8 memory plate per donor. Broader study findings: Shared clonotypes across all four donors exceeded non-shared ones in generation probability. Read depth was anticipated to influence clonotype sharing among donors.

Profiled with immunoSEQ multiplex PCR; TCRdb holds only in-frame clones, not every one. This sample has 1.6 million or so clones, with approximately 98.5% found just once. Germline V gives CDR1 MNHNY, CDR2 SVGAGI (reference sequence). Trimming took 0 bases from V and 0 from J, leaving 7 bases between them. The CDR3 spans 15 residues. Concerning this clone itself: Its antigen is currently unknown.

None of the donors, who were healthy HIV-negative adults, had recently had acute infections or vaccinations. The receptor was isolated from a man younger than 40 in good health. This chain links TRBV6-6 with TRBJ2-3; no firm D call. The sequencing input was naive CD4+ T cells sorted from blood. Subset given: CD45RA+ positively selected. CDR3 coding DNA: TGTGCCAGCAGTTACTCGTCCGACAGCACAGATACGCAGTATTTT. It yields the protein CASSYSSDSTDTQYF.